A single sample is the source of the 17 T cell receptor beta chains below, sequenced in a study of control samples from healthy donors and cancer patients. Data came from immunoSEQ multiplex PCR; TCRdb stores just in-frame clones and leaves some out. The sample holds 100,000 to 150,000 clones, 92% seen once. The sample consisted of blood. The receptor source for this set is a woman between 45 and 65 years old in good health.

The chain uses TRBV4-2 and TRBJ1-2; 8 positions match TRBD1. This CDR3 is 17 amino acids long. CDR1 is LGHNA and CDR2 is YNFKEQ in the germline V gene. Trimming removed 0 bases from V and 4 bases from J; junction bases left unmatched: 10. The CDR3: CASSQDTQVGTGYGYTF. CDR3 nucleotide sequence: TGTGCCAGCAGCCAAGATACCCAAGTTGGGACAGGCTATGGCTACACCTTC.

The chain links TRBV28 to TRBJ1-4; D gene ambiguous. Germline V gene data show CDR1 as MDHEN and CDR2 as SYDVKM. Trimming removed 6 bases at V and 4 bases at J, with 12 bases between. CDR3 length: 14 amino acids. In DNA, the CDR3 is TGTGCCAGCAGAGAGGTGGGGAATAATGAAAAACTGTTTTTT. As protein: CASREVGNNEKLFF.

The rearrangement joins TRBV7-9 to TRBJ1-5; weak D call: TRBD1 (5 bases). Germline lookup yields CDR1 SEHNR and CDR2 FQNEAQ (reference sequence). V was pared by 4 bases and J by 3 bases, with 22 bases between. The CDR3 has 18 amino acids. CDR3 loop: CASSSAAKAGVHNQPQHF. The CDR3 DNA sequence: TGTGCCAGCAGCTCGGCCGCGAAGGCGGGGGTCCACAATCAGCCCCAGCATTTT.

The chain combines TRBV5-4 with TRBJ1-1, with D maybe TRBD1 (6 bases). CDR1 and CDR2 (germline): SGHNT, YYREEE (reference sequence). Between the trimmed V and J ends, which lost 4 bases and 7 bases, there was a span of 17 bases. The CDR3 sequence is 14 residues long. The CDR3, as DNA: TGTGCCAGCAGCCCCAGGGGCGGGAAGGGTGAAGCTTTCTTT. The encoded protein is CASSPRGGKGEAFF. Supplemented by reference TRBV5-4 and TRBJ1-1, the full variable domain reads ETGVTQSPTHLIKTRGQQVTLRCSSQSGHNTVSWYQQALGQGPQFIFQYYREEENGRGNFPPRFSGLQFPNYSSELNVNALELDDSALYLCASSPRGGKGEAFFGQGTRLTVV.

The J gene is TRBJ1-6, the V gene TRBV5-1; a possible D gene is TRBD1 (5 bases). Trimming stripped 0 bases from V and 6 bases from J, with 10 bases between. From germline, CDR1 is SGHRS and CDR2 YFSETQ. The CDR3 consists of 15 residues. CDR3 DNA sequence: TGCGCCAGCAGCTTGGAGGGGAGGGTTAATTCACCCCTCCACTTT. Protein product: CASSLEGRVNSPLHF.

The chain employs TRBV27 and TRBJ1-2; D ambiguous. Per germline, CDR1 MNHEY and CDR2 SMNVEV (reference sequence). Trimming cost V 6 bases and J 5 bases, with 16 bases left between them. The CDR3 is 14 residues long. The chain's CDR3 is CASSPDGRRYGYTF. The CDR3 DNA follows: TGTGCCAGCAGCCCTGATGGACGGCGGTATGGCTACACCTTC.

This clone was observed once. The chain is built from TRBV5-8 and TRBJ1-2; weak D call: TRBD1 (5 bases). In germline, CDR1 is SGHTS, CDR2 YDEGEE. The CDR3 runs 14 residues. The V and J ends lost 2 bases and 2 bases respectively, with 10 bases between them. This CDR3 is CASSFEGRNYGYTF. The DNA of the CDR3 is TGTGCCAGCAGCTTTGAGGGACGGAACTATGGCTACACCTTC.

The chain recombines TRBV12-3 or TRBV12-4 with TRBJ2-7; D remains ambiguous. This CDR3 is built from 13 residues. V was trimmed by 4 bases and J by 4 bases, leaving 11 bases between them. The CDR3 bases are TGTGCCAGCAGTTACGGGCCTGAGTACGAGCAGTACTTC. Translation: CASSYGPEYEQYF.

This clone was recorded only once. Other nucleotide sequences from this sample produce the same CDR3. The gene calls are TRBV12-3 or TRBV12-4 and TRBJ1-1, with D maybe TRBD1 (6 bases). Between the trimmed V and J ends, which lost 2 bases and 3 bases, there was a span of 7 bases. This CDR3 is 13 amino acids long. Written as DNA, the CDR3 is TGTGCCAGCAGTTTAAAGGGGGACACTGAAGCTTTCTTT. Translation: CASSLKGDTEAFF.

The gene calls are TRBV11-2 and TRBJ2-5, with D perhaps matching TRBD2 (7 bases). Per germline, CDR1 SGHAT and CDR2 FQNNGV. V gave up 2 bases and J gave up 4 bases, with 17 bases separating them. CDR3 length equals 16 residues. The CDR3 region has the DNA TGTGCCAGCAGCTTACGGGCGGGGGCGAAGAGAGAGACCCAGTACTTC. This translates into CASSLRAGAKRETQYF.

The chain combines TRBV7-2 with TRBJ1-2; no clear D gene. The CDR3 extends over 12 amino acids. Trimming cost V 5 bases and J 8 bases, with 12 bases left between them. From germline, CDR1 is SGHTA and CDR2 FQGNSA. CDR3 amino acids: CASSPLVSGYTF. The DNA of the CDR3 is TGTGCCAGCAGCCCCCTGGTCTCGGGCTACACCTTC.

The chain joins TRBV5-4 to TRBJ1-1, with 8 positions matching TRBD1. The CDR3 contains 14 residues. The V segment lost 5 bases and the J segment 4 bases; nucleotides outside the gene matches: 7. Germline-derived CDR1 and CDR2 are SGHNT and YYREEE (reference sequence). The CDR3 loop reads CASRPDRGSTEAFF. Here the CDR3 DNA reads TGTGCCAGCAGACCAGACAGGGGCAGCACTGAAGCTTTCTTT. Full variable domain (rest looked up from reference TRBV5-4 and TRBJ1-1): ETGVTQSPTHLIKTRGQQVTLRCSSQSGHNTVSWYQQALGQGPQFIFQYYREEENGRGNFPPRFSGLQFPNYSSELNVNALELDDSALYLCASRPDRGSTEAFFGQGTRLTVV.

The V call is TRBV3-1 (or the pseudogene TRBV3-2), the J call TRBJ1-1, with 7 bases lining up with TRBD1. J was trimmed by 1 base and V by 1 base; bases with no gene match: 9. Germline CDR1 LGHDT, CDR2 YNNKEL (reference sequence). This CDR3 is 17 amino acids long. The CDR3 protein is CASSQVPHRGGNTEAFF. In DNA, the CDR3 is TGTGCCAGCAGCCAAGTCCCACACAGGGGTGGGAACACTGAAGCTTTCTTT.

The chain employs TRBV7-8 and TRBJ2-2, with a tentative D call TRBD1 (6 bases). The CDR3 covers 13 residues. V was trimmed by 6 bases and J by 8 bases, leaving 13 bases between them. Germline lookup yields CDR1 SGHVS and CDR2 FQNEAQ. The CDR3 sequence is CASSQGTLGELFF. CDR3 DNA sequence: TGTGCCAGCAGTCAAGGGACACTTGGGGAGCTGTTTTTT.

The V gene is TRBV10-1, the J gene TRBJ2-1, with D perhaps TRBD1 (6 bases). Trimming pared 2 bases from V and 9 bases from J, leaving 11 bases between. CDR3 length: 13 amino acids. CDR1 WNHNN and CDR2 SYGVQD come from the germline V gene (reference sequence). The CDR3 reads CASSEPGVIEQFF. The CDR3 bases are TGCGCCAGCAGTGAGCCAGGGGTGATTGAGCAGTTCTTC.

This rearrangement joins TRBV10-3 to TRBJ2-5; the match to TRBD1 covers 7 bases. The CDR3 has 12 residues. Per germline, CDR1 ENHRY and CDR2 SYGVKD. With 2 bases clipped from V and 10 bases from J, the junction kept 4 bases outside the gene matches. The CDR3 is CAISEQGEGQYF. The CDR3, as DNA: TGTGCCATCAGTGAGCAGGGGGAAGGCCAGTACTTC.

This chain links TRBV5-1 with TRBJ1-1; D may be TRBD1 (6 bases). The CDR3 is 13 amino acids. Trimming took off 3 bases at V and 3 bases at J, with 9 bases between the two ends. CDR1 and CDR2 from the germline V gene are SGHRS and YFSETQ. The CDR3 DNA reads TGCGCCAGCAGCTCCAACAGGGACACTGAAGCTTTCTTT. Amino acid sequence: CASSSNRDTEAFF.